The clone carrying this T cell receptor beta chain came up a few times. The germline V gene encodes CDR1 SQVTM and CDR2 ANQGSEA. The CDR3 is made up of 16 amino acids. V lost 3 bases and J 2 bases, leaving 17 bases between the germline ends. Every diagnosis used clinical symptoms, serum thyroxine and TRAb, thyroid ultrasound and orbital computed tomography. The source of the sample is a study of T cells in Graves' hyperthyroidism and ophthalmopathy. Study in general: Peripheral blood sampling occurred at initial diagnosis, before any treatment.

Template material for amplifying TCR beta CDR3 regions consisted of RNA transcripts. A first-round RT-PCR of the TCR CDR3 used the HTBI primer set. TCRdb used MiXCR to reprocess the multiplex PCR reads, holding one entry per CDR3 protein. The data contain approximately 690,000 distinct CDR3 sequences, more than 14% of them singletons. The rearrangement links TRBV29-1 to TRBJ2-1; D may match TRBD1 or TRBD2 (5 bases each). The receptor was isolated from a woman aged 45-65 years with Graves' ophthalmopathy. The sequenced sample was blood. DNA of the CDR3: TGCAGCGTTGATAGGGGACGGAGGAGTCCCTACAATGAGCAGTTCTTC. It is translated as CSVDRGRRSPYNEQFF.